Described below is a single T cell receptor (beta chain) sequence and its context. Its target is not known. The entry originates in a study of shared clonotypes between healthy human individuals. Study-wide results and caveats: A generally larger estimated richness was seen in naive subsets than in memory subsets. Among non-shared clonotypes, generation probabilities were lower than among those shared by all four donors.

Germline CDR1 SGHRS, CDR2 YFSETQ. Trimming shortened V by 0 bases and J by 8 bases, and 21 bases separated the two germline ends. The CDR3 is made up of 17 amino acids. The table came from immunoSEQ multiplex PCR; TCRdb's copy has only in-frame clones and leaves some out. The repertoire holds around 2,000,000 clones, with approximately 94% as singletons. Naive CD8 isolation took CD45RO-negative cells positively selected for CCR7 and excluded terminally differentiated effector memory CD45RA+ cells. Sequencing was carried out using naive CD8+ T cells sorted from blood. The TCR sequence derives from a man aged 18 to 30 in good health. The J gene is TRBJ2-4, the V gene TRBV5-1; no clear D gene. The CDR3 is CASSLGSSRIRDDIQYF. CDR3 bases: TGCGCCAGCAGCTTGGGGAGCAGCCGGATCCGAGACGACATTCAGTACTTC. The full variable domain, completed using reference TRBV5-1 and TRBJ2-4, is KAGVTQTPRYLIKTRGQQVTLSCSPISGHRSVSWYQQTPGQGLQFLFEYFSETQRNKGNFPGRFSGRQFSNSRSEMNVSTLELGDSALYLCASSLGSSRIRDDIQYFGAGTRLSVL.